Below are 23 T cell receptor beta chains sequenced from a single sample in a study of monozygotic twins with inflammatory bowel disease. For each CDR3 protein, TCRdb gives one entry from its re-call of the 5' RACE reads, without DNA. The sample shows about 380,000 distinct CDR3 sequences, and about 2.5% sits with its ten largest clones. What was sequenced was blood. The receptors derive from a human donor with ulcerative colitis or Crohn's disease, or a healthy co-twin of an affected twin (not recorded which).

J is TRBJ2-2 and V is TRBV24-1. From germline, CDR1 is KGHDR and CDR2 SFDVKD. This CDR3 has 14 amino acids. The CDR3 loop reads CATSSRANTGELFF.

This CDR3 reads CASSWRETQYF. This chain uses TRBV5-1 with TRBJ2-5. CDR3 length equals 11 residues. Germline loops: CDR1 SGHRS, CDR2 YFSETQ.

The chain recombines TRBV18 with TRBJ2-7; TCRdb selects TRBD1, and the lack of DNA leaves this call unchecked. This CDR3 comprises 15 residues. Germline V gives CDR1 KGHSH, CDR2 LQKENI. The CDR3 spells CASSSTYLDSHEQYF. The full variable domain, with the rest looked up from reference TRBV18 and TRBJ2-7, is NAGVMQNPRHLVRRRGQEARLRCSPMKGHSHVYWYRQLPEEGLKFMVYLQKENIIDESGMPKERFSAEFPKEGPSILRIQQVVRGDSAAYFCASSSTYLDSHEQYFGPGTRLTVT.

The gene calls are TRBV7-2 and TRBJ2-5; the D gene TCRdb calls, TRBD2, cannot be checked with no DNA. CDR3 length: 14 residues. CDR1 SGHTA and CDR2 FQGNSA come from the germline V gene. CDR3 protein: CASSHAGGGETQYF.

V gene TRBV27 combines with J gene TRBJ2-3; TCRdb's assignment of TRBD2 cannot be checked, as there is no DNA. The CDR3 runs 14 residues. Germline V lookup: CDR1 MNHEY, CDR2 SMNVEV (reference sequence). CDR3 sequence reads: CASSLGAGADTQYF.

The chain links TRBV27 to TRBJ2-2. Per the germline V gene, CDR1 is MNHEY and CDR2 is SMNVEV (reference sequence). There are 13 residues in the CDR3. The CDR3 is CASSLSDPGELFF.

The chain combines TRBV9 with TRBJ2-3; TCRdb returns TRBD2, unconfirmable since there is no DNA. Germline CDR1 SGDLS, CDR2 YYNGEE. CDR3 length equals 16 residues. The CDR3: CASSVATSGGADTQYF.

The V and J genes are TRBV11-2 and TRBJ1-1. Germline V CDR1 and CDR2: SGHAT, FQNNGV. This CDR3 comprises 15 residues. The CDR3 sequence: CASSLDYRAGTEAFF.

Here the CDR3 reads CASSPLGESFTDTQYF. V gene TRBV18 combines with J gene TRBJ2-3; the TCRdb call, TRBD1, lacks DNA for checking. CDR3 length: 16 amino acids. Germline V CDR1 and CDR2: KGHSH, LQKENI.

The CDR3 region is CASSLVVQGANEKLFF. This rearrangement joins TRBV7-6 to TRBJ1-4; the D call from TCRdb, TRBD1, cannot be confirmed without DNA. Germline CDR1 SGHVS, CDR2 FNYEAQ. There are 16 residues in the CDR3.

CDR3 amino acids: CASSSLGVNQPQHF. The rearrangement links TRBV7-3 to TRBJ1-5; TCRdb designates TRBD1, a call that cannot be tested without DNA. This CDR3 contains 14 residues. In germline, CDR1 is SGHTA, CDR2 FQGTGA.

The V call is TRBV5-1, the J call TRBJ2-2; TCRdb outputs TRBD2, but without DNA this stays unchecked. Germline V gene sequence: CDR1 SGHRS, CDR2 YFSETQ. This CDR3 region has 15 residues. The CDR3 protein is CASSGGRRNTGELFF.

This rearrangement joins TRBV5-1 to TRBJ1-6. This CDR3 has 13 residues. The V gene's germline CDR1 is SGHRS and CDR2 YFSETQ. CDR3 residues: CASSLGKGSPLHF.

The chain carries TRBV7-3 and TRBJ2-3; TCRdb selects TRBD2, and the lack of DNA leaves this call unchecked. The germline CDR1 and CDR2 sequences are SGHTA and FQGTGA. CDR3 length: 16 residues. CDR3 amino acids: CASSLGGGAGTDTQYF.

The chain employs TRBV4-2 and TRBJ2-2; TCRdb calls TRBD1, which cannot be checked without DNA. Looked up from germline, CDR1 is LGHNA and CDR2 is YNFKEQ. This CDR3 has 15 residues. This CDR3 reads CASSQAQGGTGELFF.

The chain links TRBV12-3 or TRBV12-4 to TRBJ1-4; the TCRdb call, TRBD1, lacks DNA for checking. This CDR3 has 15 amino acids. The CDR3: CASSGAGTANEKLFF.

V usage is TRBV30 and J usage is TRBJ1-2; TCRdb designates TRBD1, a call that cannot be tested without DNA. The CDR3 extends over 13 amino acids. Germline V gives CDR1 GTSNPN, CDR2 SVGIG (reference sequence). CDR3 region: CAWGGVEWSSYTF.

The rearrangement uses TRBV27 and TRBJ1-5. Germline V CDR1 and CDR2: MNHEY, SMNVEV (reference sequence). The CDR3 has 15 amino acids. CDR3 loop: CASSLFSNYYQPQHF.

This chain links TRBV18 with TRBJ2-5; TCRdb outputs TRBD1, but without DNA this stays unchecked. The CDR3 extends over 13 amino acids. Germline V CDR1 and CDR2: KGHSH, LQKENI. CDR3 amino acids: CASLPGTQETQYF.

V and J are TRBV7-2 and TRBJ1-1. Per germline, CDR1 SGHTA and CDR2 FQGNSA. The length of the CDR3 is 16 residues. CDR3 region: CASKRGGRGRDTEAFF. Looking up the rest from reference TRBV7-2 and TRBJ1-1 gives the full variable domain: GAGVSQSPSNKVTEKGKDVELRCDPISGHTALYWYRQSLGQGLEFLIYFQGNSAPDKSGLPSDRFSAERTGGSVSTLTIQRTQQEDSAVYLCASKRGGRGRDTEAFFGQGTRLTVV.

V is TRBV7-2 and J is TRBJ2-5; TCRdb proposes TRBD1, but this gene call is untestable without DNA. Germline V lookup: CDR1 SGHTA, CDR2 FQGNSA. The CDR3 sequence is 14 residues long. CDR3 sequence reads: CASSLNRGPETQYF.

This chain connects TRBV30 to TRBJ2-5; checking the TCRdb D call of TRBD1 is not possible without DNA. The CDR3 loop spans 15 amino acids. Germline assignment: CDR1 GTSNPN and CDR2 SVGIG (reference sequence). CDR3 in amino acids: CAWSPGQGNQETQYF.

The chain joins TRBV6-1 to TRBJ1-5; the D call of TRBD1 rests on TCRdb alone, since no DNA is present to check it. Per the germline V gene, CDR1 is MNHNS and CDR2 is SASEGT. This CDR3 has 14 residues. The CDR3 is CASSVGSGGQPQHF.